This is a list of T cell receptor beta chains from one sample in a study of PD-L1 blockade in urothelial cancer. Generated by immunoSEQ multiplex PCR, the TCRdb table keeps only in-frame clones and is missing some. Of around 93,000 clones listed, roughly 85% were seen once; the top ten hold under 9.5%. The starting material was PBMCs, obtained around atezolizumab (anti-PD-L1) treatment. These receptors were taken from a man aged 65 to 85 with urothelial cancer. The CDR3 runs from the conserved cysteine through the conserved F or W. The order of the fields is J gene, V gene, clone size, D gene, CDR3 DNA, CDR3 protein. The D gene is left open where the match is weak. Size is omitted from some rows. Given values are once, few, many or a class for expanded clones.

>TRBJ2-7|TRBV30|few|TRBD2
TGTGCCTGGAGTAAGGGTCTAGCGGGGAACTACGAGCAGTACTTC
CAWSKGLAGNYEQYF
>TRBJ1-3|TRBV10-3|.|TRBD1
TGTGCCATCAGTGAGTCTCCAGGGGGCTATGGAAACACCATATATTTT
CAISESPGGYGNTIYF
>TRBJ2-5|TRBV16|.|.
TGTGCCAGCAGCCGACCGGGGCAAGAGACCCAGTACTTC
CASSRPGQETQYF
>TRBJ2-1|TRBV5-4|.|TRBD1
TGTGCCAGCAGCTTGTTGGGGGGACAGGGGCGACTCTACAATGAGCAGTTCTTC
CASSLLGGQGRLYNEQFF
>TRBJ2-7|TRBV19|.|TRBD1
TGTGCCAGTAGCAGCTTACCGGGACAGGGACTCTACGAGCAGTACTTC
CASSSLPGQGLYEQYF
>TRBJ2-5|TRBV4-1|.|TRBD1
TGCGCCAGCAGCCAAGGGACAGGGGGCGGAGAGACCCAGTACTTC
CASSQGTGGGETQYF
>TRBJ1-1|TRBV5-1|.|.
TGCGCCAGCAGCACCCTTGGACAGAACACTGAAGCTTTCTTT
CASSTLGQNTEAFF
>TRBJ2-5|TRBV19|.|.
TGTGCCAGTAGGGGGACAGTCGGGGGAGAGACCCAGTACTTC
CASRGTVGGETQYF
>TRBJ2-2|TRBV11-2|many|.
TGTGCCAGCAGCCGTCGGACAACCAACACCGGGGAGCTGTTTTTT
CASSRRTTNTGELFF
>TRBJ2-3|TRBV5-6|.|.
TGTGCCAGCAGCCACCGGGAGCCCGGGACGCAGTATTTT
CASSHREPGTQYF
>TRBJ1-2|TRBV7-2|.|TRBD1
TGTGCCAGCAGCCGTGGGACAGGGGATGGCTACACCTTC
CASSRGTGDGYTF
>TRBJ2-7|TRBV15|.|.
TGTGCCACCAGCAGAATCGACGGAGGTTGGGAGCAGTACTTC
CATSRIDGGWEQYF
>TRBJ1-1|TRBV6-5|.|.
TGTGCCAGCAGTTACTCGCAGGGGAACACTGAAGCTTTCTTT
CASSYSQGNTEAFF
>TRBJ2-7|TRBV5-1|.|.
TGCGCCAGCAGCCCTACAGGGCGCAGCTCCTACGAGCAGTACTTC
CASSPTGRSSYEQYF
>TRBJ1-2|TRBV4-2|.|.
TGTGCCAGCAGCTTTACAACGACAGTAGGCTATGGCTACACCTTC
CASSFTTTVGYGYTF
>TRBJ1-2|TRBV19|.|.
TGTGCCAGTTGGACCAGGGCTAACTATGGCTACACCTTC
CASWTRANYGYTF
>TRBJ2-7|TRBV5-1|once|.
TGCGCCAGCAATAGTGGGGGCAGCAACTACGAGCAGTACTTC
CASNSGGSNYEQYF
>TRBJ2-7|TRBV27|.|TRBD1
TGTGCCAGCAGTTTTGGGTCGGACAGGGTCCACGAGCAGTACTTC
CASSFGSDRVHEQYF
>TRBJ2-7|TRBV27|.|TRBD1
TGTGCCAGCAGATCCGGGACAGCATACTACGAGCAGTACTTC
CASRSGTAYYEQYF
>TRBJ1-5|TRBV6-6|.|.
TGTGCCAGCAGGGGAGGGGGTGGCAATCAGCCCCAGCATTTT
CASRGGGGNQPQHF
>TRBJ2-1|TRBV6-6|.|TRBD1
TGTGCCAGCAGAAAGACAGGGGTCAATGAGCAGTTCTTC
CASRKTGVNEQFF
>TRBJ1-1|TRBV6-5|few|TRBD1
TGTGCCAGCACTTCAGACAGGGCCGGAGCTTTCTTT
CASTSDRAGAFF
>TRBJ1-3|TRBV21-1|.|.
TGTGCCAGCAGCAAAGGGGGGCAACTGGAGGAAAACACCATATATTTT
CASSKGGQLEENTIYF
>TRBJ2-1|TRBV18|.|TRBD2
TGTGCCAGCTCGCCGGGACTAGCGGAGGGGAATGAGCAGTTCTTC
CASSPGLAEGNEQFF
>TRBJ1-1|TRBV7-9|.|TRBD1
TGTGCCAGCAGCTTAACAGGGGCCGACCCTGAAGCTTTCTTT
CASSLTGADPEAFF
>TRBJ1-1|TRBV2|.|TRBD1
TGTGCCAGCAGTGCTGGTACAGGGGGCGAGAGGACTGAAGCTTTCTTT
CASSAGTGGERTEAFF